Following are 2 T cell receptor beta chains from one sample sequenced in a study of T cell changes during pregnancy in multiple sclerosis. TCRdb's table, derived via immunoSEQ multiplex PCR, lists solely in-frame clones and lacks some. This table has 80,000 to 100,000 clones, 75% to 95% appearing once. Sequences were derived from peripheral blood, sampled after pregnancy. The receptors were gathered from a female donor in good health, enrolled as a control in a pregnancy study.

V and J are TRBV2 and TRBJ1-6, with D tentatively TRBD1 (5 bases). Trimming cost V 2 bases and J 8 bases, with 13 bases left between them. CDR3 length: 15 amino acids. Germline CDR1 is SNHLY and CDR2 is FYNNEI. CDR3 protein: CASSETGVLDSPLHF. Here the CDR3 DNA reads TGTGCCAGCAGTGAAACGGGGGTCCTGGATTCACCCCTCCACTTT. Full variable domain (missing parts from reference TRBV2 and TRBJ1-6): EPEVTQTPSHQVTQMGQEVILRCVPISNHLYFYWYRQILGQKVEFLVSFYNNEISEKSEIFDDQFSVERPDGSNFTLKIRSTKLEDSAMYFCASSETGVLDSPLHFGNGTRLTVT.

V gene TRBV11-2 combines with J gene TRBJ2-7; D remains ambiguous. Germline V CDR1 and CDR2: SGHAT, FQNNGV. The CDR3 covers 14 residues. Trimming stripped 4 bases from V and 3 bases from J, with 13 bases between. The CDR3 region has the DNA TGTGCCAGCAGCTCGATCAGGAACCGCTACGAGCAGTACTTC. Its protein is CASSSIRNRYEQYF.